This is a list of T cell receptor beta chains from one sample in a study of OX40 agonist ivuxolimab in advanced cancers. TCRdb keeps only in-frame clones here, not all; method: immunoSEQ multiplex PCR. Of 70,000 to 95,000 clones listed, 85% to 90% are singletons. Material: CD4+ or CD8+ T cells sorted from blood, obtained in a trial of the OX40 agonist ivuxolimab. Receptors originate from an adult with an advanced solid tumor such as melanoma, head and neck, liver or kidney cancer. Both conserved end residues are part of each CDR3. Each record gives: clone size, V gene, D gene, J gene, CDR3 DNA, CDR3 protein. The D gene is left open where the match is weak. Only part of the rows carry a size: once, few, many, or a class if the clone is expanded.

few	TRBV19	TRBD1	TRBJ1-5	TGTGCCAGTAGCGCCCAGGGACAGTCCAATCAGCCCCAGCATTTT	CASSAQGQSNQPQHF
NA	TRBV5-6	TRBD2	TRBJ2-3	TGTGCCAGCAGCTTCTTCCTAGCGGGAACAGATACGCAGTATTTT	CASSFFLAGTDTQYF
once	TRBV7-3	TRBD1	TRBJ2-2	TGTGCCAGCAGCTTAGGACAGGACACCGGGGAGCTGTTTTTT	CASSLGQDTGELFF
NA	TRBV7-3	TRBD2	TRBJ2-1	TGTGCCAGCAGCCTCGGGACTAGCGGGAGTCGGCAGTTCTTC	CASSLGTSGSRQFF
NA	TRBV10-1	NA	TRBJ2-1	TGCGCCAGCGAGGCGACGATCGTCAATGAGCAGTTCTTC	CASEATIVNEQFF
NA	TRBV2	NA	TRBJ1-1	TGTGCCAGCAGTGAACGGCAGGCGATACCGCTGAACACTGAAGCTTTCTTT	CASSERQAIPLNTEAFF
NA	TRBV19	NA	TRBJ1-4	TGTGCCAGTAGTATGGGCCTAGGTTGGGGTGAAAAACTGTTTTTT	CASSMGLGWGEKLFF
NA	TRBV27	TRBD1	TRBJ2-7	TGTGCCAGCAGTTACAGGGGTTCCTACGAGCAGTACTTC	CASSYRGSYEQYF
once	TRBV2	NA	TRBJ2-3	TGTGCCAGCGCCTGGCTGGACACAGATACGCAGTATTTT	CASAWLDTDTQYF
NA	TRBV5-1	TRBD2	TRBJ2-1	TGCGCCAGCAGCTTATCCCTAGCGGGAGGGCTCAATGAGCAGTTCTTC	CASSLSLAGGLNEQFF
NA	TRBV19	NA	TRBJ1-1	TGTGCCAGTAGTATATTAGGGGTAAACACTGAAGCTTTCTTT	CASSILGVNTEAFF
NA	TRBV4-1	NA	TRBJ2-7	TGCGCCAGCAGCCAAACCCTCCTTTGGGGTGAGGAGCAGTACTTC	CASSQTLLWGEEQYF
NA	TRBV6-6	TRBD1	TRBJ2-1	TGTGCCAGCAGTTACCTCGGGACAGGGGTGGTGCATGAGCAGTTCTTC	CASSYLGTGVVHEQFF
NA	TRBV28	NA	TRBJ1-5	TGTGCCAGCAGTTACATAACAGGGAATCAGCCCCAGCATTTT	CASSYITGNQPQHF
NA	TRBV27	NA	TRBJ2-1	TGTGCCAGCAGTTTAGTGCAGGGTCGCAATGAGCAGTTCTTC	CASSLVQGRNEQFF
NA	TRBV18	NA	TRBJ1-4	TGTGCCAGCTCACCGTGGCGCGGTGAAAAACTGTTTTTT	CASSPWRGEKLFF
NA	TRBV9	NA	TRBJ2-2	TGTGCCAGCAGCGTAGTTGTCGGATCTGTCGGGGAGCTGTTTTTT	CASSVVVGSVGELFF
NA	TRBV2	TRBD2	TRBJ2-3	TGTGCCAGCAGCCTCCCTTCTAGCGGAGGCACAGATACGCAGTATTTT	CASSLPSSGGTDTQYF
NA	TRBV27	NA	TRBJ1-1	TGTGCCAGCAGTCCAACGGGGAACACTGAAGCTTTCTTT	CASSPTGNTEAFF
NA	TRBV10-3	TRBD1	TRBJ2-3	TGTGCCATCAGAGGACAGGGAGGTAGCACAGATACGCAGTATTTT	CAIRGQGGSTDTQYF
NA	TRBV7-3	NA	TRBJ2-1	TGTGCCAGCAGCTTAATGGGGGAAACCAACAATGAGCAGTTCTTC	CASSLMGETNNEQFF
NA	TRBV5-1	NA	TRBJ2-5	TGCGCCAGCAGCTCAACCGGGGAGGAGACCCAGTACTTC	CASSSTGEETQYF
NA	TRBV19	NA	TRBJ2-7	TGTGCCAGTAGTCAAGGACCCCTCTCCTACGAGCAGTACTTC	CASSQGPLSYEQYF
NA	TRBV6-1	NA	TRBJ1-4	TGTGCCAGCAATCCGATTTTGGCTCTTAATGAAAAACTGTTTTTT	CASNPILALNEKLFF
NA	TRBV11-2	NA	TRBJ1-1	TGTGCCAGCAGCTTATTTGGTCGAGCCCGGGGGAACACTGAAGCTTTCTTT	CASSLFGRARGNTEAFF
NA	TRBV21-1	NA	TRBJ1-5	TGTGCCAGCAATTTTAGGGTGAGCCTAGGAAGCAATCAGCCCCAGCATTTT	CASNFRVSLGSNQPQHF
NA	TRBV29-1	TRBD1	TRBJ1-2	TGCAGCGTCTACAGGGGGCATAGTGGCTACACCTTC	CSVYRGHSGYTF
NA	TRBV10-3	NA	TRBJ2-3	TGTGCCATCACCGGGGGAGTTGGAGATACGCAGTATTTT	CAITGGVGDTQYF
NA	TRBV15	NA	TRBJ2-7	TGTGCCACCAGCAGCCTTGGGGGCCAGGGACTCGAGCAGTACTTC	CATSSLGGQGLEQYF
NA	TRBV27	NA	TRBJ2-7	TGTGCCAGCAGTTTGAGAAGTTCTTCTTCCTACGAGCAGTACTTC	CASSLRSSSSYEQYF
NA	TRBV4-2	TRBD2	TRBJ2-6	TGTGCCAGCAGCCAAGCGCCCACTAGCGCTGGGGCCAACGTCCTGACTTTC	CASSQAPTSAGANVLTF
NA	TRBV6-5	NA	TRBJ2-5	TGTGCCAGCAGTTACACGACAGGGACTCAAGAGACCCAGTACTTC	CASSYTTGTQETQYF
NA	TRBV30	NA	TRBJ1-5	TGTGCCTGGGTTCAGGGGACCAATCAGCCCCAGCATTTT	CAWVQGTNQPQHF
once	TRBV19	NA	TRBJ1-5	TGTGCCAGTACCAATCCAGGAACCGCGGCAGGGTCGCCGCCCCAGCATTTT	CASTNPGTAAGSPPQHF
NA	TRBV27	NA	TRBJ2-1	TGTGCCAGCAGTACCATATGGCCGGATCGGAATGAGCAGTTCTTC	CASSTIWPDRNEQFF